These 10 T cell receptor beta chains were sequenced from one sample in a study of breast tumors, draining lymph nodes, adjacent tissues. Using its own MiXCR run on the multiplex PCR reads, TCRdb lists one record per CDR3 protein. The repertoire holds 20,000 to 25,000 distinct CDR3 sequences, with approximately 49% as singletons. What was sequenced was breast tumor tissue. The receptors derive from a female donor with breast cancer. Some clones in this sample may be carry-over from other donors' samples.

This clonotype is labeled as medium-sized. The V gene is TRBV5-1, the J gene TRBJ2-3; D is undetermined. Germline V gene lookup returns CDR1 SGHRS and CDR2 YFSETQ. Trimming cost V 2 bases and J 3 bases, with 1 base left between them. The CDR3 loop spans 11 amino acids. CDR3 amino acids: CASSLTDTQYF. For the CDR3, the DNA is TGCGCCAGCAGCTTAACAGATACGCAGTATTTT.

This clonotype was counted only a few times. The V call is TRBV10-1, the J call TRBJ2-2; tentatively, D is TRBD1 (6 bases). Germline V gene sequence: CDR1 WNHNN, CDR2 SYGVQD (reference sequence). The germline V and J ends were trimmed by 8 bases and 8 bases, with 24 bases remaining between them. This CDR3 comprises 16 residues. The CDR3 here is CASGEGHPEHRGELFF. CDR3 DNA: TGCGCCAGCGGAGAGGGACACCCTGAACACCGGGGGGAGCTGTTTTTT.

This clonotype came up many times. This rearrangement joins TRBV7-6 to TRBJ1-5; D uncertain. V shed 0 bases and J shed 5 bases, with 5 bases lying between them. Germline V lookup: CDR1 SGHVS, CDR2 FNYEAQ. The CDR3 is made up of 13 amino acids. This CDR3 is CASSLALDQPQHF. The CDR3 DNA sequence: TGTGCCAGCAGCTTAGCGCTGGATCAGCCCCAGCATTTT.

In this sample, this clonotype turned up many times. The junction and the germline gene differ at one end; a read error may be behind it. This chain links TRBV7-7 with TRBJ2-7; 7 bases are a match to TRBD2. Looked up from germline, CDR1 is SSHAT and CDR2 is FNYEAQ (reference sequence). The CDR3 covers 14 residues. The CDR3 is CASSLARGSDEQYF. CDR3 DNA: TGTGCTAGCAGCTTAGCGCGGGGGTCGGATGAGCAGTACTTC.

Points on this clonotype: In this CDR3 the conserved last residue, phenylalanine or tryptophan, is missing, so a read error is likely. The chain recombines TRBV20-1 with TRBJ2-7, with D tentatively TRBD1 (6 bases). Germline assignment: CDR1 DFQATT and CDR2 SNEGSKA (reference sequence). V lost 6 bases to trimming and J lost 3 bases, with 18 bases between them. The CDR3 has 14 amino acids. CDR3 loop: CSATDRLNSYEQYS. The CDR3 bases are TGCAGTGCAACTGACAGGTTAAATAGCTACGAGCAGTACTCC.

This chain connects TRBV19 to TRBJ1-1; no reliable D call. Per the germline V gene, CDR1 is LNHDA and CDR2 is SQIVND (reference sequence). Trimming left V 3 bases short and J 4 bases short, with 12 bases between. The CDR3 covers 14 residues. CDR3 in amino acids: CASSMSYRGTEAFF. The CDR3 DNA reads TGTGCCAGTAGTATGTCCTATCGGGGCACTGAAGCTTTCTTT.

This clonotype was seen many times. The genes are TRBV15 and TRBJ2-1; 8 nucleotides agree with TRBD2. With V trimmed by 0 bases and J by 9 bases, 7 bases remained unmatched. The CDR3 is 15 amino acids. Germline V gene sequence: CDR1 LNHNV, CDR2 YYDKDF (reference sequence). The CDR3: CATSRDRAGASEQFF. The DNA of the CDR3 is TGTGCCACCAGCAGAGACCGAGCGGGAGCAAGTGAGCAGTTCTTC. Full variable domain (outside the CDR3, taken from reference TRBV15 and TRBJ2-1): DAMVIQNPRYQVTQFGKPVTLSCSQTLNHNVMYWYQQKSSQAPKLLFHYYDKDFNNEADTPDNFQSRRPNTSFCFLDIRSPGLGDTAMYLCATSRDRAGASEQFFGPGTRLTVL.

This chain links TRBV7-9 with TRBJ2-3; 10 positions match TRBD2. Looked up from germline, CDR1 is SEHNR and CDR2 is FQNEAQ (reference sequence). After removal of 3 bases from V and 2 bases from J, the junction contained 2 bases not matched to a gene. The CDR3 runs 15 residues. CDR3: CASSFGLADTDTQYF. CDR3 nucleotide sequence: TGTGCCAGCAGCTTCGGACTAGCGGACACAGATACGCAGTATTTT.

In its sample, this clonotype was seen once. This rearrangement joins TRBV6-1 to TRBJ1-1; D unresolved. This CDR3 spans 15 amino acids. The germline V and J ends were trimmed by 6 bases and 0 bases, with 14 bases remaining between them. Germline assignment: CDR1 MNHNS and CDR2 SASEGT. The CDR3 region has the DNA TGTGCCAGCAGGCACAGAGAGTTCATGAACACTGAAGCTTTCTTT. Translation: CASRHREFMNTEAFF.

The chain carries TRBV20-1 and TRBJ2-1; 9 bases are shared with TRBD1. V was clipped by 6 bases and J by 7 bases; unmatched bases: 4. CDR1 and CDR2 from the germline V gene are DFQATT and SNEGSKA (reference sequence). The CDR3 consists of 12 residues. The CDR3 sequence: CSARDRENEQFF. The CDR3 DNA sequence: TGCAGTGCCCGGGACAGGGAAAATGAGCAGTTCTTC.